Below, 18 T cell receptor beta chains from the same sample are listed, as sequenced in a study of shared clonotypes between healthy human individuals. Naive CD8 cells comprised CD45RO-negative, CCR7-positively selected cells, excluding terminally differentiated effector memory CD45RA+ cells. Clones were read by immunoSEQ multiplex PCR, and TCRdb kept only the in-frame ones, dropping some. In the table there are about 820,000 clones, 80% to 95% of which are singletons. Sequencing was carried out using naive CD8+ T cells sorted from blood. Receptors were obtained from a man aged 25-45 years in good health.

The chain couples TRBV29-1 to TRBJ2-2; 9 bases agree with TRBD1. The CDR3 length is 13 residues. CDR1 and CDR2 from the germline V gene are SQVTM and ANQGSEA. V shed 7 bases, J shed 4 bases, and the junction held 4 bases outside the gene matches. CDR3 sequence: CSAKTGGTGELFF. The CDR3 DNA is TGCAGCGCCAAGACAGGGGGCACCGGGGAGCTGTTTTTT.

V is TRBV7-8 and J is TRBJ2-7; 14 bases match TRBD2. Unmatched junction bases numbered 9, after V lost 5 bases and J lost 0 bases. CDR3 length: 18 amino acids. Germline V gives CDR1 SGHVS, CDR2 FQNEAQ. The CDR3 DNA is TGTGCCAGCAGCACTGGGACTAGCGGGAGAGGGGGCTCCTACGAGCAGTACTTC. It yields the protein CASSTGTSGRGGSYEQYF. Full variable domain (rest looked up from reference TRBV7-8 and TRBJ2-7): GAGVSQSPRYKVAKRGQDVALRCDPISGHVSLFWYQQALGQGPEFLTYFQNEAQLDKSGLPSDRFFAERPEGSVSTLKIQRTQQEDSAVYLCASSTGTSGRGGSYEQYFGPGTRLTVT.

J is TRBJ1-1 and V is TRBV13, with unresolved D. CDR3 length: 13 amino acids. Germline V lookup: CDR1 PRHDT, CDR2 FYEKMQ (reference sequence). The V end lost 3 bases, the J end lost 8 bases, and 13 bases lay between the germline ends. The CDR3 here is CASSFGSPSEAFF. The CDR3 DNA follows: TGTGCCAGCAGCTTTGGCAGCCCCTCCGAAGCTTTCTTT.

CDR3 amino acids: CASSKSRREETQYF. CDR3 bases: TGTGCCAGCAGCAAATCGCGCAGGGAAGAGACCCAGTACTTC. The chain is built from TRBV21-1 and TRBJ2-5; the listed D gene, TRBD1, was not tested against the DNA. TRBV21-1 is recorded as a pseudogene. This CDR3 has 14 residues.

In nucleotides, the CDR3 is TGTGCCAGCAGTGAGTGGGAATGGCGGGAGACCCCGGGCTCCTACAATGAGCAGTTCTTC. Its translation: CASSEWEWRETPGSYNEQFF. The rearrangement links TRBV6-4 to TRBJ2-1; 7 bases match TRBD2. This CDR3 has 20 amino acids. The junction had 17 bases not matched to a gene; V was cut back by 3 bases and J by 0 bases. Germline CDR1 and CDR2: MRHNA and SNTAGT.

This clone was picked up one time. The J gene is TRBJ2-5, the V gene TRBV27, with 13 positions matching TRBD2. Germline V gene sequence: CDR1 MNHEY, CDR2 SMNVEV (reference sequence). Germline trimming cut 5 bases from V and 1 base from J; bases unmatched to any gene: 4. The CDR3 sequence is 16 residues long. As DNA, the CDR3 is TGTGCCAGCAGTCTACGACTAGCGGGAGGCCAAGAGACCCAGTACTTC. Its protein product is CASSLRLAGGQETQYF.

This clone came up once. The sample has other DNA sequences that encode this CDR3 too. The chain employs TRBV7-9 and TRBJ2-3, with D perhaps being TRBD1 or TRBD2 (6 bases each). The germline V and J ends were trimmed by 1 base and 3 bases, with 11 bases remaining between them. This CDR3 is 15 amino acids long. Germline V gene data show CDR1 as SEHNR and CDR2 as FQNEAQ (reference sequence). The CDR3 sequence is CASSLVLGGTDTQYF. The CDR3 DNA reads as TGTGCCAGCAGCTTAGTGTTAGGGGGGACAGATACGCAGTATTTT.

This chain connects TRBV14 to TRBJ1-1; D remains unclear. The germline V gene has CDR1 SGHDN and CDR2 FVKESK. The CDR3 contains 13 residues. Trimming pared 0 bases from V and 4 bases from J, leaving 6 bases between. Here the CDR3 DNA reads TGTGCCAGCAGCCAAGATAGCCTCACTGAAGCTTTCTTT. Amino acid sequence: CASSQDSLTEAFF.

CDR3 loop: CASSLRDSPNYGYTF. The CDR3 DNA is TGTGCCAGCAGTTTGAGGGACAGTCCCAACTATGGCTACACCTTC. The chain uses TRBV28 and TRBJ1-2; 7 nucleotides agree with TRBD1. Germline V lookup: CDR1 MDHEN, CDR2 SYDVKM. The V gene end was trimmed by 3 bases and the J gene end by 2 bases; junction bases not matched to a gene: 6. There are 15 residues in the CDR3.

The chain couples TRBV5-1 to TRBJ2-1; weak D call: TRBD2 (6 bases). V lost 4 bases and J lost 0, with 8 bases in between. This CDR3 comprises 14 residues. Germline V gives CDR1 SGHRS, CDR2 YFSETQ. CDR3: CASSAGLSYNEQFF. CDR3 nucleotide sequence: TGCGCCAGCAGCGCGGGACTCTCCTACAATGAGCAGTTCTTC.

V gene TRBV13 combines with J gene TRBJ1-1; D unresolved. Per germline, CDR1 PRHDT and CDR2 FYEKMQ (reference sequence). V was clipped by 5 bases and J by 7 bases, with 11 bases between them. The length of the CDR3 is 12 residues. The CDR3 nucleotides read TGTGCCAGCAGCGCCCTCGAGTATGAAGCTTTCTTT. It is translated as CASSALEYEAFF. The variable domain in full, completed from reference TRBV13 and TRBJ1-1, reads AAGVIQSPRHLIKEKRETATLKCYPIPRHDTVYWYQQGPGQDPQFLISFYEKMQSDKGSIPDRFSAQQFSDYHSELNMSSLELGDSALYFCASSALEYEAFFGQGTRLTVV.

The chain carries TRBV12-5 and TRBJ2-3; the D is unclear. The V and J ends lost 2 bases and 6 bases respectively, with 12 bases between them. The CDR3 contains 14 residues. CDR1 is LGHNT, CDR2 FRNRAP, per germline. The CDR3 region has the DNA TGTGCTAGTGGTTTGAGCCCCAGGCTGGATACGCAGTATTTT. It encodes CASGLSPRLDTQYF. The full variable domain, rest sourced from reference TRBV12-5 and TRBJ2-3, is DARVTQTPRHKVTEMGQEVTMRCQPILGHNTVFWYRQTMMQGLELLAYFRNRAPLDDSGMPKDRFSAEMPDATLATLKIQPSEPRDSAVYFCASGLSPRLDTQYFGPGTRLTVL.

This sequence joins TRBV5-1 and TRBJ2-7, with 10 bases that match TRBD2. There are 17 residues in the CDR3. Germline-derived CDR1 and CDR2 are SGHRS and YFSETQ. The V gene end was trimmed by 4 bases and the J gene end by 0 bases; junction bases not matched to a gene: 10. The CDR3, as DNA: TGCGCCAGCAGCCCCCACTTAGCGGGAGGCAGCTCCTACGAGCAGTACTTC. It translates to CASSPHLAGGSSYEQYF.

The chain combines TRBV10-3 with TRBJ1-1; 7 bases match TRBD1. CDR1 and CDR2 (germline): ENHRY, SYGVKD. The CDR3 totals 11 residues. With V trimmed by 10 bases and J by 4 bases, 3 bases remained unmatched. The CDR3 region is CATQGVTEAFF. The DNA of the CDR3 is TGTGCCACCCAGGGGGTCACTGAAGCTTTCTTT.

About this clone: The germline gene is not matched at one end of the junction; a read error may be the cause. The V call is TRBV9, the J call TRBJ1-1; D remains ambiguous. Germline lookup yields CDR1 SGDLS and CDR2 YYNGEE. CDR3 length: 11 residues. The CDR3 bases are TGTGCCAGCAGCGCCCGCGGCCACCTAGATTTT. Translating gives CASSARGHLDF. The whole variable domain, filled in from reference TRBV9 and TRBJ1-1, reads DSGVTQTPKHLITATGQRVTLRCSPRSGDLSVYWYQQSLDQGLQFLIQYYNGEERAKGNILERFSAQQFPDLHSELNLSSLELGDSALYFCASSARGHLDFGQGTRLTVV.

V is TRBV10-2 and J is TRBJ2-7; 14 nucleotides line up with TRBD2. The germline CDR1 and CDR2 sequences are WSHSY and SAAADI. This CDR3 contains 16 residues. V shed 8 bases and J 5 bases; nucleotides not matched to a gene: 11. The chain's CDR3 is CASHGTSGRHFDEQYF. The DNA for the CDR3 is TGCGCCAGCCATGGGACTAGCGGGAGACACTTCGACGAGCAGTACTTC.

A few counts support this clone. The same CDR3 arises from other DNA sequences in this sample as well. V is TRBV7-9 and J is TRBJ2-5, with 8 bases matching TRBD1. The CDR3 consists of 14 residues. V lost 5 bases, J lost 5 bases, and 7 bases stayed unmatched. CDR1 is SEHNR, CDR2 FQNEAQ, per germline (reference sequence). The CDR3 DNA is TGTGCCAGCAGCCCGGGACAGGTTGAGGAGACCCAGTACTTC. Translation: CASSPGQVEETQYF.

The DNA of the CDR3 is TGTGCCAGCAGCTTGGCAGGGGAAGCCTATGGCTACACCTTC. Translation gives CASSLAGEAYGYTF. The rearrangement links TRBV5-5 to TRBJ1-2; D is perhaps TRBD1 (6 bases). The germline gives CDR1 SGHKS, CDR2 YYEKEE (reference sequence). The CDR3 is 14 amino acids. The V and J ends lost 0 bases and 4 bases respectively, with 10 bases between them.